These 20 T cell receptor beta chains originate from one sample sequenced in a study of PD-L1 blockade in urothelial cancer. Only in-frame clones appear in the TCRdb table, and some are missing; sequencing was by immunoSEQ multiplex PCR. The sample shows about 76,000 clones, approximately 80% of them seen only once. The sequenced sample was PBMCs, obtained around atezolizumab (anti-PD-L1) treatment. The receptors originated from a man in his 70s with urothelial cancer.

This sequence joins TRBV15 and TRBJ2-7; 7 positions agree with TRBD1. The CDR3 has 14 amino acids. V shed 5 bases, J shed 0 bases, and the junction held 4 bases outside the gene matches. Germline V lookup: CDR1 LNHNV, CDR2 YYDKDF (reference sequence). The CDR3 loop is CATSQTGISYEQYF. The CDR3 nucleotides read TGTGCCACCAGCCAGACAGGGATCTCCTACGAGCAGTACTTC.

The chain links TRBV29-1 to TRBJ2-3; maybe TRBD2 (5 bases). Germline CDR1 reads SQVTM; CDR2 reads ANQGSEA. V lost 5 bases to trimming and J lost 3 bases, with 15 bases between them. The CDR3 runs to 14 residues. The CDR3 sequence is CSVSSGSPTDTQYF. CDR3 DNA sequence: TGCAGCGTTTCTAGTGGGAGCCCAACAGATACGCAGTATTTT.

The V gene is TRBV5-1, the J gene TRBJ2-7, with D tentatively TRBD1 (6 bases). V shed 3 bases and J shed 5 bases, with 15 bases lying between them. In germline, CDR1 is SGHRS, CDR2 YFSETQ. This CDR3 has 14 residues. The CDR3 DNA sequence: TGCGCCAGCAGCTCACAATATCAGGGGAACGAGCAGTACTTC. It is translated as CASSSQYQGNEQYF.

The chain links TRBV18 to TRBJ2-2; no clear D gene. The CDR3 length is 16 residues. Germline V lookup: CDR1 KGHSH, CDR2 LQKENI. V lost 3 bases and J lost 0, with 11 bases in between. CDR3 coding DNA: TGTGCCAGCTCACCTTACCAGGCCACGAACACCGGGGAGCTGTTTTTT. This sequence encodes CASSPYQATNTGELFF.

With regard to this clone: A read error may account for a junction end that differs from germline. This chain joins TRBV19 and TRBJ1-2; 10 positions agree with TRBD1. There are 14 residues in the CDR3. Germline values: CDR1 LNHDA, CDR2 SQIVND (reference sequence). For the CDR3, the DNA is TGTGCCAGTAGTTTAGACAGGGGGCACGGTGGCTACACCTTC. This encodes CASSLDRGHGGYTF.

This rearrangement joins TRBV6-6 to TRBJ2-1, with D unresolved. Germline V CDR1 and CDR2: MNHNY, SVGAGI (reference sequence). V was shortened by 6 bases and J by 0 bases, with 9 bases between the two germline ends. The CDR3 sequence is 14 residues long. CDR3 nucleotides: TGTGCCAGCAGGCGGAAAAGCTCCTACAATGAGCAGTTCTTC. This codes for CASRRKSSYNEQFF.

V is TRBV13 and J is TRBJ2-7; 10 bases are a match to TRBD2. Per germline, CDR1 PRHDT and CDR2 FYEKMQ (reference sequence). CDR3 size: 15 residues. J gave up 1 base and V 0 bases, and 0 bases lay outside the gene matches. CDR3 region: CASSLGTSGSYEQYF. As DNA, the CDR3 is TGTGCCAGCAGCTTAGGGACTAGCGGGTCCTACGAGCAGTACTTC.

The rearrangement joins TRBV2 to TRBJ1-5; D is unresolved. The ends were cut back, 4 bases at V and 6 bases at J, with 16 bases in the middle. The CDR3 extends over 15 amino acids. Per the germline V gene, CDR1 is SNHLY and CDR2 is FYNNEI. CDR3 region: CASSVESGMSQPQHF. The CDR3 DNA reads TGTGCCAGCAGTGTCGAATCGGGAATGAGTCAGCCCCAGCATTTT.

CDR3 DNA sequence: TGTGCCATCAGCGGGACTAGCGGGAGTAGTGAGCAGTTCTTC. Translating it yields CAISGTSGSSEQFF. The J gene is TRBJ2-1, the V gene TRBV10-3; 14 positions agree with TRBD2. J gave up 9 bases and V 6 bases, and 4 bases lay outside the gene matches. Germline CDR1 reads ENHRY; CDR2 reads SYGVKD. This CDR3 is 14 amino acids long.

The rearrangement joins TRBV4-1 to TRBJ1-4; 8 bases agree with TRBD1. The length of the CDR3 is 20 residues. J was trimmed by 5 bases and V by 1 base; bases with no gene match: 18. Germline CDR1 reads MGHRA; CDR2 reads YSYEKL. DNA of the CDR3: TGCGCCAGCAGCCAAGTGGGGGGCCGAGATCCAGGGGGCGGAAATGAAAAACTGTTTTTT. This translates into CASSQVGGRDPGGGNEKLFF.

This clone turned up a few times. The genes are TRBV10-3 and TRBJ1-5; TRBD1 aligns across 9 bases. The germline gives CDR1 ENHRY, CDR2 SYGVKD. CDR3 length equals 13 residues. The junction had 6 bases not matched to a gene; V was cut back by 8 bases and J by 7 bases. The CDR3 DNA is TGTGCCATCCAACAGGGGGCTGGACAGCCCCAGCATTTT. Translated: CAIQQGAGQPQHF.

This chain links TRBV4-1 with TRBJ2-3; D may be TRBD2 (6 bases). Trimming cost V 0 bases and J 6 bases, with 13 bases left between them. The germline gives CDR1 MGHRA, CDR2 YSYEKL. The CDR3 sequence is 15 residues long. The CDR3 sequence: CASSQDPWSGDTQYF. The CDR3 region has the DNA TGCGCCAGCAGCCAAGATCCTTGGAGCGGGGATACGCAGTATTTT.

The chain combines TRBV7-9 with TRBJ2-7; unclear D gene. V was cut by 5 bases and J by 2 bases, with 7 bases left in between. This CDR3 is built from 12 residues. Per germline, CDR1 SEHNR and CDR2 FQNEAQ (reference sequence). DNA of the CDR3: TGTGCCAGCAGCATACAGCCCTACGAGCAGTACTTC. Translated: CASSIQPYEQYF.

The J gene is TRBJ2-1, the V gene TRBV4-1; 13 positions agree with TRBD2. The CDR3 runs 16 residues. After removal of 4 bases from V and 4 bases from J, the junction contained 4 bases not matched to a gene. Germline V gene lookup returns CDR1 MGHRA and CDR2 YSYEKL. CDR3 residues: CASSLGLAGEYNEQFF. The CDR3, as DNA: TGCGCCAGCAGCCTCGGACTAGCGGGAGAGTACAATGAGCAGTTCTTC.

The V and J genes are TRBV5-4 and TRBJ1-5; D gene ambiguous. V shed 0 bases and J shed 1 base, with 11 bases lying between them. Germline V CDR1 and CDR2: SGHNT, YYREEE (reference sequence). The CDR3 runs to 16 residues. The chain's CDR3 is CASSLGGIGSNQPQHF. As DNA, the CDR3 is TGTGCCAGCAGCTTGGGAGGGATTGGGAGCAATCAGCCCCAGCATTTT.

V is TRBV18 and J is TRBJ1-3; D possibly corresponds to TRBD1 (5 bases). Trimming stripped 3 bases from V and 0 bases from J, with 12 bases between. Germline CDR1 and CDR2: KGHSH and LQKENI. CDR3 size: 16 residues. This chain's CDR3 is CASSPADTDSGNTIYF. CDR3 in DNA: TGTGCCAGCTCACCGGCGGACACCGACTCTGGAAACACCATATATTTT.

This chain joins TRBV2 and TRBJ2-7; D remains ambiguous. This CDR3 contains 14 residues. CDR1 is SNHLY and CDR2 is FYNNEI in the germline V gene. The germline V and J ends were trimmed by 11 bases and 4 bases, with 21 bases remaining between them. Here the CDR3 DNA reads TGTGCCTCCGTGAGTACAGCCTTTACTTACGAGCAGTACTTC. Its protein is CASVSTAFTYEQYF.

This clone was recorded only once. The V call is TRBV27, the J call TRBJ2-2; TRBD2 matches 10 bases. V gave up 5 bases and J gave up 5 bases; unmatched junction bases: 5. This CDR3 region has 15 residues. Germline CDR1 reads MNHEY; CDR2 reads SMNVEV (reference sequence). Here the CDR3 reads CASSISGRGTGELFF. The DNA of the CDR3 is TGTGCCAGCAGTATAAGCGGGAGGGGAACCGGGGAGCTGTTTTTT.

The genes are TRBV2 and TRBJ1-1; tentatively, D is TRBD1 (5 bases). Germline CDR1 SNHLY, CDR2 FYNNEI. Trimming took 10 bases from V and 0 from J, leaving 21 bases between them. This CDR3 spans 16 amino acids. DNA for the CDR3: TGTGCCACCACGGAAACAGGTCCCGGGCTGAACACTGAAGCTTTCTTT. Translating it yields CATTETGPGLNTEAFF. Based on the CDR3 plus reference TRBV2 and TRBJ1-1, the full variable domain is EPEVTQTPSHQVTQMGQEVILRCVPISNHLYFYWYRQILGQKVEFLVSFYNNEISEKSEIFDDQFSVERPDGSNFTLKIRSTKLEDSAMYFCATTETGPGLNTEAFFGQGTRLTVV.

The chain joins TRBV6-5 to TRBJ1-1; no reliable D call. Germline CDR1 MNHEY, CDR2 SVGAGI. The CDR3 runs 11 residues. V lost 7 bases and J 1 base, leaving 4 bases between the germline ends. Here the CDR3 DNA reads TGTGCCAGCACCAAGAACACTGAAGCTTTCTTT. Its protein is CASTKNTEAFF.